Sequencing of this T cell receptor beta chain was carried out in a study of response to subunit inactivated influenza vaccine. Study-wide findings and caveats: There was a suggestion from the authors that each seasonal influenza vaccination recruits few new T cells.

This clonotype was counted many times. The antigen remains undetermined. CDR3 length: 14 amino acids. The V end lost 6 bases, the J end lost 6 bases, and 15 bases lay between the germline ends. TCRdb reanalysed the RT-PCR reads using MiXCR and keeps one entry per CDR3 protein. Altogether 170,000 or so distinct CDR3 sequences are present, over 8.5% being singletons, with the ten largest covering around 40%. The sequencing used CD8+ T cells sorted from PBMCs, collected less than 30 months after vaccination. The chain employs TRBV12-3 or TRBV12-4 and TRBJ2-1; TRBD2 might be the D (5 bases). The origin of this receptor is a man between 50 and 69 years old who received an inactivated influenza vaccine. The CDR3 nucleotides read TGTGCCAGCAGGGCCGGGCGGCGGGTCAATGAGCAGTTCTTC. Protein sequence: CASRAGRRVNEQFF.